These 17 T cell receptor beta chains came from one sample sequenced in a study of T cell responses to AZD1222 COVID-19 vaccine. Profiled with immunoSEQ multiplex PCR; TCRdb holds only in-frame clones, not every one. The sample yields 90,000 to 120,000 clones, roughly 85% seen once. The sequences come from peripheral blood, collected 28 days after the second AZD1222 dose. The receptors come from an adult who received the AZD1222 COVID-19 vaccine.

This clone was seen a few times. This chain joins TRBV7-3 and TRBJ2-2; D is possibly TRBD1 (6 bases). Germline CDR1 reads SGHTA; CDR2 reads FQGTGA. The ends were cut back, 1 base at V and 2 bases at J, with 8 bases in the middle. The CDR3 is 15 amino acids. CDR3 residues: CASSLSRGNTGELFF. The CDR3 DNA sequence: TGTGCCAGCAGCTTAAGCAGGGGAAACACCGGGGAGCTGTTTTTT.

This clone was detected once. The CDR3 is CASSVGLAGPYEQYF. For the CDR3, the DNA is TGTGCCAGCAGCGTAGGGCTAGCGGGGCCCTACGAGCAGTACTTC. This chain connects TRBV9 to TRBJ2-7; TRBD2 aligns across 9 bases. The ends lost 0 bases at V and 2 bases at J; junction bases unmatched: 3. Looked up from germline, CDR1 is SGDLS and CDR2 is YYNGEE. This CDR3 region has 15 residues.

V and J are TRBV5-6 and TRBJ2-2, with D tentatively TRBD1 (5 bases). Germline CDR1 reads SGHDT; CDR2 reads YYEEEE. The CDR3 runs 15 residues. Trimming pared 5 bases from V and 2 bases from J, leaving 13 bases between. CDR3: CASSHTGVNTGELFF. The CDR3 DNA follows: TGTGCCAGCAGTCATACAGGAGTTAACACCGGGGAGCTGTTTTTT.

This clone was seen a few times. J is TRBJ1-2 and V is TRBV15; D unresolved. V lost 0 bases and J 10 bases, leaving 9 bases between the germline ends. The CDR3 has 12 residues. Germline V gene data show CDR1 as LNHNV and CDR2 as YYDKDF (reference sequence). The CDR3 DNA is TGTGCCACCAGCAGAGAAGTCGATATCTACACCTTC. It is translated as CATSREVDIYTF.

The V and J genes are TRBV18 and TRBJ1-1, with TRBD1 matching 9 bases. Germline values: CDR1 KGHSH, CDR2 LQKENI. The CDR3 sequence is 15 residues long. V shed 2 bases, J shed 5 bases, and the junction held 6 bases outside the gene matches. For the CDR3, the DNA is TGTGCCAGCTCACCAACCGGGACAGGGCGAACTGAAGCTTTCTTT. Translated: CASSPTGTGRTEAFF.

This clone was counted a few times. V usage is TRBV3-1 (or the pseudogene TRBV3-2) and J usage is TRBJ2-1; 12 nucleotides agree with TRBD2. Germline V gene data show CDR1 as LGHDT and CDR2 as YNNKEL (reference sequence). CDR3 length: 15 amino acids. With 2 bases clipped from V and 6 bases from J, the junction kept 2 bases outside the gene matches. In DNA, the CDR3 is TGTGCCAGCAGCCAACTAGCGGGGGGGCCCAATGAGCAGTTCTTC. Amino acids: CASSQLAGGPNEQFF.

This chain connects TRBV5-1 to TRBJ2-7; D gene uncertain. V was clipped by 2 bases and J by 0 bases, with 12 bases between them. The CDR3 is made up of 15 amino acids. Germline-derived CDR1 and CDR2 are SGHRS and YFSETQ. The CDR3, as DNA: TGCGCCAGCAGCTTATTGGGGTCGCGCTCCTACGAGCAGTACTTC. Translating it yields CASSLLGSRSYEQYF.

The chain employs TRBV19 and TRBJ2-7, with 8 positions matching TRBD1. V shed 8 bases and J 0 bases; nucleotides not matched to a gene: 6. The CDR3 sequence is 14 residues long. The germline gives CDR1 LNHDA, CDR2 SQIVND (reference sequence). The CDR3 nucleotides read TGTGCCAGTGGCGCAACAGGGGGCTCCTACGAGCAGTACTTC. Translating it yields CASGATGGSYEQYF.

This chain joins TRBV19 and TRBJ2-3; 9 bases map to TRBD2. The CDR3 loop spans 16 amino acids. Trimming at V came to 7 bases and at J to 5 bases, leaving 13 bases not matched to a gene. Looked up from germline, CDR1 is LNHDA and CDR2 is SQIVND (reference sequence). The CDR3 region has the DNA TGTGCCAGTACCCATCTTGGCGGGGGGGCAGTAGATACGCAGTATTTT. It encodes CASTHLGGGAVDTQYF.

V gene TRBV9 combines with J gene TRBJ2-5; no firm D call. V was clipped by 8 bases and J by 7 bases, with 12 bases between them. Germline values: CDR1 SGDLS, CDR2 YYNGEE. The CDR3 consists of 11 residues. The CDR3 bases are TGTGCCAGTTCCTCCCTGGGGACCCAGTACTTC. As protein: CASSSLGTQYF.

The V call is TRBV6-5, the J call TRBJ1-4; 10 bases map to TRBD1. The V segment lost 7 bases and the J segment 5 bases; nucleotides outside the gene matches: 4. This CDR3 contains 14 residues. CDR1 and CDR2 (germline): MNHEY, SVGAGI. The CDR3, as DNA: TGTGCCAGCACCACGGGACAGGGGAATGAAAAACTGTTTTTT. Translating it yields CASTTGQGNEKLFF.

This sequence joins TRBV11-1 and TRBJ2-7; D is possibly TRBD1 (6 bases). The CDR3 sequence is 16 residues long. Looked up from germline, CDR1 is SGHAT and CDR2 is FQDESV (reference sequence). Trimming cost V 5 bases and J 4 bases, with 21 bases left between them. CDR3 DNA sequence: TGTGCCAGCAGCCCCCGGACAGTTTCTCGGAGTTACGAGCAGTACTTC. Translating it yields CASSPRTVSRSYEQYF.

J is TRBJ2-5 and V is TRBV11-2, with D hard to call. Germline CDR1 reads SGHAT; CDR2 reads FQNNGV. The CDR3 extends over 11 amino acids. V dropped 3 bases and J dropped 4 bases, with 3 bases sitting between them. CDR3 nucleotide sequence: TGTGCCAGCAGCTTGATAGAGACCCAGTACTTC. Amino acid sequence: CASSLIETQYF.

The chain uses TRBV19 and TRBJ2-1, with TRBD1 matching 7 bases. Germline V gene data show CDR1 as LNHDA and CDR2 as SQIVND (reference sequence). Trimming cost V 5 bases and J 5 bases; bases outside gene matches: 6. The CDR3 sequence is 14 residues long. The CDR3: CASSFRDRNNEQFF. CDR3 sequence (DNA): TGTGCCAGTAGTTTCCGGGACAGAAACAATGAGCAGTTCTTC.

This clone showed up just once. This rearrangement joins TRBV18 to TRBJ2-1; D unclear. V lost 5 bases and J lost 14, with 16 bases in between. This CDR3 is built from 12 residues. CDR1 is KGHSH, CDR2 LQKENI, per germline. CDR3 protein: CASSSSGLREFF. The CDR3 DNA follows: TGTGCCAGCTCATCATCCGGGCTTCGGGAGTTCTTC.

The chain carries TRBV2 and TRBJ2-1, with unresolved D. The CDR3 consists of 14 residues. V was cut by 5 bases and J by 15 bases, with 23 bases left in between. CDR1 and CDR2 (germline): SNHLY, FYNNEI. This CDR3 reads CASSPSVAEPPPFF. The DNA for the CDR3 is TGTGCCAGCAGTCCCTCAGTCGCGGAGCCACCACCGTTCTTC.

The V and J genes are TRBV27 and TRBJ2-7; D possibly corresponds to TRBD2 (7 bases). Germline lookup yields CDR1 MNHEY and CDR2 SMNVEV (reference sequence). CDR3 length equals 14 residues. Trimming cost V 4 bases and J 3 bases, with 13 bases left between them. The CDR3 spells CASSWGGPNYEQYF. The CDR3 coding sequence is TGTGCCAGCAGTTGGGGGGGCCCCAACTACGAGCAGTACTTC.